This T cell receptor beta chain was identified in a study of cytomegalovirus exposure and HLA in healthy donors. Researchers ran the PCR with 60 Vbeta and 13 Jbeta primers. Using immunoSEQ multiplex PCR, the repertoire was profiled, and TCRdb retains in-frame clones only, with some absent. The top ten clones hold 1% to 1.5% of a sample with about 140,000 clones, about three quarters of them seen once. This clone was seen only once. Germline CDR1 and CDR2: LNHDA and SQIVND (reference sequence). This CDR3 has 15 residues. The J segment lost 5 bases and the V segment lost 7 bases, leaving 7 bases of the junction unmatched.

The source is a male donor in good health and CMV-seropositive. The J gene is TRBJ2-3, the V gene TRBV19; 12 bases are shared with TRBD2. The sample comprised PBMCs. The CDR3 protein is CASTLTSGSGDTQYF. CDR3 DNA: TGTGCCAGTACCCTGACTAGCGGGAGTGGAGATACGCAGTATTTT. The full variable domain, rest sourced from reference TRBV19 and TRBJ2-3, is DGGITQSPKYLFRKEGQNVTLSCEQNLNHDAMYWYRQDPGQGLRLIYYSQIVNDFQKGDIAEGYSVSREKKESFPLTVTSAQKNPTAFYLCASTLTSGSGDTQYFGPGTRLTVL.